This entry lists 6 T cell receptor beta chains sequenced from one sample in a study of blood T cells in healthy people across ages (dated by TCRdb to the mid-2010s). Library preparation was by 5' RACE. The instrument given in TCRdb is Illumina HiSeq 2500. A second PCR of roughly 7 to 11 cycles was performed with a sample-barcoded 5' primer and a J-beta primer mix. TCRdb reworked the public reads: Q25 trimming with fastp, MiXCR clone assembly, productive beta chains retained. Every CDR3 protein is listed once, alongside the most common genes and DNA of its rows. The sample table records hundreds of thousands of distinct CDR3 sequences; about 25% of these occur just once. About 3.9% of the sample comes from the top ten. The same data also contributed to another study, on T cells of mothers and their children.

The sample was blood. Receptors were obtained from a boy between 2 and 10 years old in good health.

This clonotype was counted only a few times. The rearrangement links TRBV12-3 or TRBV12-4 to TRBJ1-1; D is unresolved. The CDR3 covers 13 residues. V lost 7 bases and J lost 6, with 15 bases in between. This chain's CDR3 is CASTLTRGAEAFF. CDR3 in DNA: TGTGCCAGCACCTTGACACGGGGTGCTGAAGCTTTCTTT.

The CDR3 is CASSASRDRGSNQPQHF. DNA of the CDR3: TGTGCCAGCAGTGCTTCCCGGGACAGGGGGAGCAATCAGCCCCAGCATTTT. The genes are TRBV6-1 and TRBJ1-5, with 11 positions matching TRBD1. The CDR3 sequence is 17 residues long. After removal of 4 bases from V and 1 base from J, the junction contained 6 bases not matched to a gene. CDR1 is MNHNS and CDR2 is SASEGT in the germline V gene.

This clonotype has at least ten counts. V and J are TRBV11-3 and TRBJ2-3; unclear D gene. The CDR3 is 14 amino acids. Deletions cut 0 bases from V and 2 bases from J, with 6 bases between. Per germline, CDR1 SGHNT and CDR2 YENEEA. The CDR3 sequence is CASSLDEYTDTQYF. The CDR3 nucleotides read TGTGCCAGCAGCTTAGACGAATACACAGATACGCAGTATTTT.

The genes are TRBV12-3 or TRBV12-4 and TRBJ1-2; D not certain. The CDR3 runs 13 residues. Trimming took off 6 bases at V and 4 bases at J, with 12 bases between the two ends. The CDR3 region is CASSTGSAYGYTF. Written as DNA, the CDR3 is TGTGCCAGCAGCACTGGGTCCGCCTATGGCTACACCTTC.

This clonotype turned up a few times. The CDR3 here is CASSSTEGTQYF. The CDR3 coding sequence is TGTGCCAGCAGTTCGACAGAGGGGACCCAGTACTTC. The chain is built from TRBV12-3 or TRBV12-4 and TRBJ2-5, with D perhaps assigned TRBD1 or TRBD2 (5 bases each). The CDR3 covers 12 residues. With 4 bases removed from V and 7 bases from J, the gap between germline ends came to 10 bases.

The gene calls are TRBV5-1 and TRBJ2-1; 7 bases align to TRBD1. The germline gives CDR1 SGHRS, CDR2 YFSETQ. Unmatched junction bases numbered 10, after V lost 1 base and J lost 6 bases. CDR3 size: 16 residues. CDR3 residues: CASSLLTGVIGNEQFF. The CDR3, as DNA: TGCGCCAGCAGCTTGCTAACAGGGGTTATCGGCAATGAGCAGTTCTTC.